The entry that follows covers one T cell receptor beta chain sequence. What it binds is not known. Sequencing was performed with immunoSEQ multiplex PCR; in TCRdb, only in-frame clones are kept and a portion is missing. This sample has tens of thousands of clones; around 90% occur once, and the top ten carry around 5.8%. The data stem from a study of OX40 agonist ivuxolimab in advanced cancers. Across the whole study: A partial response was reached by three patients: one with hepatocellular carcinoma and two with cutaneous melanoma.

General study points: Both CD4+ and CD8+ T cell populations in blood had undergone clonal expansion by week 6 at 0.1 to 3.0 mg/kg.

The CDR3 has 16 residues. Per the germline V gene, CDR1 is SGHRS and CDR2 is YFSETQ. The J segment lost 2 bases and the V segment lost 4 bases, leaving 4 bases of the junction unmatched. The sequence derives from an adult with an advanced solid tumor such as melanoma, head and neck, liver or kidney cancer. The chain has TRBV5-1 and TRBJ2-6; 9 bases are shared with TRBD1. The source material was CD4+ or CD8+ T cells sorted from blood, sampled in a trial of the OX40 agonist ivuxolimab. DNA for the CDR3: TGCGCCAGCAGCCCGACAGGGGGTCCTGGGGCCAACGTCCTGACTTTC. The encoded protein is CASSPTGGPGANVLTF.